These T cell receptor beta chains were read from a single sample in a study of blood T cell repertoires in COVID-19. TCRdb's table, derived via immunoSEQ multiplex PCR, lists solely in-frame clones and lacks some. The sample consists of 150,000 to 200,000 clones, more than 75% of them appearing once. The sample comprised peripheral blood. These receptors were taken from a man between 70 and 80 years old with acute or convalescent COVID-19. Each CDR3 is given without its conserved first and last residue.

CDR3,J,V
ASSGGIAAAPSDTQY,TRBJ2-3,TRBV5-5
ASSELAGSLGANVLT,TRBJ2-6,TRBV9
ASSPGSSYNEQF,TRBJ2-1,TRBV19
ASRLGMDRAIKNEQF,TRBJ2-1,TRBV27
AVSALAGSTQY,TRBJ2-3,TRBV5-5
AVDRESGELF,TRBJ2-2,TRBV19
ASSLMGTGAGNTIY,TRBJ1-3,TRBV5-1
ASSLGKWQDTQY,TRBJ2-3,TRBV5-1
ASSIGLVGEQF,TRBJ2-1,TRBV19
SASNRRYSNQPQH,TRBJ1-5,TRBV20-1
ASSADRGQIEKLF,TRBJ1-4,TRBV7-6
ASRPPFRQGPNTEAF,TRBJ1-1,TRBV7-9
ASSPGQGIQPQH,TRBJ1-5,TRBV28
ASRDGQPHNSPLH,TRBJ1-6,TRBV2
ASNTEGAYEKLF,TRBJ1-4,TRBV7-9
ASSSGQPYEQY,TRBJ2-7,TRBV5-1
ATSGTVTGELF,TRBJ2-2,TRBV24-1
AWSVPGDQETQY,TRBJ2-5,TRBV30
ASSRTGDEGQY,TRBJ2-7,TRBV5-4
ASSSVGGNSNQPQH,TRBJ1-5,TRBV28
ASSLGRDGYT,TRBJ1-2,TRBV5-1
ASPSGSFGEQF,TRBJ2-1,TRBV2
ASSSSGGGYWETQY,TRBJ2-5,TRBV13
ASSWGVTTEAF,TRBJ1-1,TRBV28
ASSPVGGNTIY,TRBJ1-3,TRBV3-1/TRBV3-2
ASSKRGLKTQY,TRBJ2-5,TRBV21-1
ASSTSSGMVYEQF,TRBJ2-1,TRBV5-6
ASSPAEGDYGYT,TRBJ1-2,TRBV4-1
ASSFGTGVSYEQY,TRBJ2-7,TRBV5-1
ASSLGGNSNQPQH,TRBJ1-5,TRBV5-7
ASSLWDREAF,TRBJ1-1,TRBV28
ASSLALARGRDEQY,TRBJ2-7,TRBV5-1
ASRAASGSRADTQY,TRBJ2-3,TRBV5-6
AAGSLYNEQF,TRBJ2-1,TRBV6-5
ASSTRRGSFGPQH,TRBJ1-5,TRBV19
ASSLRDTNEAF,TRBJ1-1,TRBV2
ASSRGQWNSNQPQH,TRBJ1-5,TRBV19
ASSPNGVNTEAF,TRBJ1-1,TRBV18
ASSRLSDTQY,TRBJ2-3,TRBV28
ASSPTGRDGYT,TRBJ1-2,TRBV18
ASSLAALSNTGELF,TRBJ2-2,TRBV5-1
ASRPTSGGETQY,TRBJ2-5,TRBV2
ASSFYRGTEAF,TRBJ1-1,TRBV27
ASKPGLEGETQY,TRBJ2-5,TRBV6-5
ASSLRAGADTQY,TRBJ2-3,TRBV7-3
ASRSTGFDQPQH,TRBJ1-5,TRBV6-6
ASSFQGRGEKLF,TRBJ1-4,TRBV5-1
ASSIDVTGELF,TRBJ2-2,TRBV5-1
ASRGGDTQY,TRBJ2-3,TRBV6-5
ASRDSPRPQH,TRBJ1-5,TRBV14
ASRFGGREKLF,TRBJ1-4,TRBV19